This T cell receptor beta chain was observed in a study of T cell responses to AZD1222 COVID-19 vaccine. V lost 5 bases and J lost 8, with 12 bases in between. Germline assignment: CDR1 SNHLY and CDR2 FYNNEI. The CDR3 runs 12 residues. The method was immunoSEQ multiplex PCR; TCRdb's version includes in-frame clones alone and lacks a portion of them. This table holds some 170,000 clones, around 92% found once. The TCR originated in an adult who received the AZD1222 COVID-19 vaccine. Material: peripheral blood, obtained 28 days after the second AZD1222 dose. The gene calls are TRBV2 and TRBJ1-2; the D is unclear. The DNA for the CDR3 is TGTGCCAGCAGTCGAGTCGGTGAGGGCTACACCTTC. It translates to CASSRVGEGYTF. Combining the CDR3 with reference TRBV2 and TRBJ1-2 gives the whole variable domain EPEVTQTPSHQVTQMGQEVILRCVPISNHLYFYWYRQILGQKVEFLVSFYNNEISEKSEIFDDQFSVERPDGSNFTLKIRSTKLEDSAMYFCASSRVGEGYTFGSGTRLTVV.